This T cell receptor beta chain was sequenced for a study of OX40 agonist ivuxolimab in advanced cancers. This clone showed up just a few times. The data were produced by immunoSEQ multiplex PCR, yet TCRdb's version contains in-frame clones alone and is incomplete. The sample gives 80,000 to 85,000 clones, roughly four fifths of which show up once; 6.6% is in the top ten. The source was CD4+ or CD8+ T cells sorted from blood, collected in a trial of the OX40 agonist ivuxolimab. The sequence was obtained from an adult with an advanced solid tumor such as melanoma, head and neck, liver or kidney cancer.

This CDR3 is CASSSPGGAYNSPLHF. CDR3 nucleotide sequence: TGTGCCAGCAGTTCCCCAGGGGGAGCCTATAATTCACCCCTCCACTTT. The chain combines TRBV6-5 with TRBJ1-6; TRBD1 aligns across 7 bases. The J segment lost 2 bases and the V segment lost 4 bases, leaving 5 bases of the junction unmatched. The CDR3 runs 16 residues. Looked up from germline, CDR1 is MNHEY and CDR2 is SVGAGI.